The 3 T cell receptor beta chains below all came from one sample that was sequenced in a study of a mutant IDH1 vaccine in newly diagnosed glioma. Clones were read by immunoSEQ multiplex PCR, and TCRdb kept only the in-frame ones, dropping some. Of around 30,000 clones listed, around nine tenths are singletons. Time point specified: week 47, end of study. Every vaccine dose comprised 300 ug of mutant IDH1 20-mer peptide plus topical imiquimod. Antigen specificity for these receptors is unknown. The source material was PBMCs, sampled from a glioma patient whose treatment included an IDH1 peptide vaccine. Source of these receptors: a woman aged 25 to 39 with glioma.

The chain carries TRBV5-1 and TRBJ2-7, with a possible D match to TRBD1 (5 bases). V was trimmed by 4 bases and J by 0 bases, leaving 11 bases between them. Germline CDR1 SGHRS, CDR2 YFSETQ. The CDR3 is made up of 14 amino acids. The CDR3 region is CASSSRGSSYEQYF. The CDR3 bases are TGCGCCAGCAGCAGTAGGGGTAGCTCCTACGAGCAGTACTTC.

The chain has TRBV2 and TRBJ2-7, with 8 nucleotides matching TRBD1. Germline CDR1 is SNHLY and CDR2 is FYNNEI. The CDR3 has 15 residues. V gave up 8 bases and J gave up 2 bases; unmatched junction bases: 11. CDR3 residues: CASALETGDPYEQYF. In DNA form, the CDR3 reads TGTGCCAGCGCTCTCGAGACAGGGGACCCCTACGAGCAGTACTTC.

Written as DNA, the CDR3 is TGTGCCAGCAGCAAACGGCCCCGGGAGCCCCTCCTTAACTATGGCTACACCTTC. It encodes CASSKRPREPLLNYGYTF. This chain joins TRBV21-1 and TRBJ1-2. TRBV21-1 is designated a pseudogene. The CDR3 runs 18 residues.